This T cell receptor beta chain derives from a study of blood T cell repertoires in COVID-19. About the study: The study drew acute and convalescent COVID-19 samples from the United States, Italy and Spain.

Authors' analysis steps: Estimated nucleated cell counts came from reference gene primer amplification. Data came from immunoSEQ multiplex PCR; TCRdb stores just in-frame clones and leaves some out. V and J calls and clone size are given by that table; D and trimming were obtained from the DNA. The sample lists some 220,000 clones; less than 90% were seen once. The V gene lost 4 bases and the J gene lost 2 bases, with 20 bases spanning the gap. Per the germline V gene, CDR1 is SGHAT and CDR2 is FQNNGV. The CDR3 has 18 amino acids. This study enrolled people aged 18 to 89 from approximately 25 US geographic areas. Grouping used clinical history reported by participants in a survey and questionnaire. This clone was found a few times.

The receptor's source is a woman in her 30s who had recovered from COVID-19. The gene calls are TRBV11-2 and TRBJ1-4; D gene ambiguous. Specimen: PBMCs or T cells enriched from blood (not recorded which). CDR3 loop: CASSSLFGPSGTNEKLFF. The CDR3 nucleotides read TGTGCCAGCAGCTCCTTGTTTGGGCCCTCGGGGACTAATGAAAAACTGTTTTTT.